This TCR beta chain was profiled in a study of spatial heterogeneity in lung cancer. Notes on the study in general: Counts of expanded alpha and beta TCRs within tumors tracked the tumor nonsynonymous mutation count.

Time point meaning: sample taken at primary tumor resection. Each CDR3 protein is one row after TCRdb ran MiXCR on the 5' RACE reads. The repertoire holds about 27,000 distinct CDR3 sequences, with around 7.5% as singletons. In its sample, this clonotype was seen a few times. Antigen specificity is unknown. This CDR3 spans 13 amino acids. Germline values: CDR1 DFQATT, CDR2 SNEGSKA (reference sequence). Trimming took off 3 bases at V and 6 bases at J, with 11 bases between the two ends. V gene TRBV20-1 combines with J gene TRBJ2-2; TRBD1 is a possible D gene (6 bases). The specimen comprised lung tumor tissue, sampled at surgery. The sequence was collected from a male donor with early-stage non-small cell lung cancer. The CDR3 sequence is CSASTGLAGELFF. DNA of the CDR3: TGCAGTGCTAGCACAGGGTTAGCCGGGGAGCTGTTTTTT.